This is a list of T cell receptor beta chains from one sample in a study of T cells after yellow fever vaccination. TCRdb reprocessed the 5' RACE reads with MiXCR, giving one entry per CDR3 protein. The repertoire holds under 550,000 distinct CDR3 sequences, with 21% as singletons. Sample: PBMCs, taken 21 days after the first yellow fever vaccination. Every receptor here comes from a man between 18 and 29 years old who received the YFV17D yellow fever vaccine. The CDR3 runs from the conserved cysteine through the conserved F or W. Fields, in order: J gene, clone size, V gene, CDR3 protein. Only part of the rows carry a size: once, few, many, or a class if the clone is expanded.

TRBJ2-1 - TRBV28 CASRRDNEQFF
TRBJ1-1 few TRBV5-1 CASSPRGVDKGYTEAFF
TRBJ1-5 - TRBV5-1 CASSWGHPGSNQPQHF
TRBJ1-5 few TRBV11-2 CASSFDSYQPQHF
TRBJ2-2 - TRBV13 CASSLEQAELFF
TRBJ1-2 - TRBV20-1 CSAIFVGQGEGYGYTF
TRBJ1-3 - TRBV9 CASGTSPFAGNTIYF
TRBJ1-6 many TRBV11-2 CASGTGVASPLHF
TRBJ1-1 - TRBV20-1 CSAMGGVGTEAFF
TRBJ1-1 - TRBV4-1 CASSPRNIANTEAFF
TRBJ2-5 few TRBV4-1 CASSLNLASGETQYF
TRBJ2-1 - TRBV20-1 CSALTGGDNEQFF
TRBJ2-3 few TRBV7-2 CASSFAGIADTQYF
TRBJ2-3 - TRBV3-1 CASSHIYQGQGGTDTQYF
TRBJ2-1 few TRBV11-2 CASSLKGLAGSSYNEQFF
TRBJ2-3 few TRBV12-3/TRBV12-4 CASSVPGTLSTDTQYF
TRBJ2-5 few TRBV18 CASSPTEQGARGTQYF
TRBJ1-3 few TRBV5-1 CASSLGPEVGNTIYF
TRBJ2-5 few TRBV15 CATSRDRSNQETQYF
TRBJ2-3 few TRBV28 CASSLTTSGGATDTQYF
TRBJ1-1 few TRBV29-1 CSVDYEGQGRNTEAFF
TRBJ2-1 - TRBV20-1 CSARIGTGKYNEQFF
TRBJ2-5 - TRBV27 CASGDMGETQYF
TRBJ1-1 few TRBV4-2 CASSPPRAEAFF
TRBJ2-6 - TRBV11-1 CASSLLGTGDSGANVLTF
TRBJ1-1 - TRBV4-3 CASSQDYLGATEAFF